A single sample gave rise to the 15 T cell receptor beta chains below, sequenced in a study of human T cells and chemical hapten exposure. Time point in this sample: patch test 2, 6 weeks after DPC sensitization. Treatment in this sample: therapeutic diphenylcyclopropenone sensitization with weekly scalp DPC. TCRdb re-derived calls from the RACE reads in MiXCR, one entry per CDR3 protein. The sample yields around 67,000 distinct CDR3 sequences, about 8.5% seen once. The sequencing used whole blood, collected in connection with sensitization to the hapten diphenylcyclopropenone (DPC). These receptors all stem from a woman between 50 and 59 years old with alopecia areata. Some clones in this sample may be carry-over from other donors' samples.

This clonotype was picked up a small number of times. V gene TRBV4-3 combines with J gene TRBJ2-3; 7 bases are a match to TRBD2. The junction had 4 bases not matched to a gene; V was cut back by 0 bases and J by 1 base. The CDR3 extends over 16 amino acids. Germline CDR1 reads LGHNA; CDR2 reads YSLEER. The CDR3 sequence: CASSQERSGGTDTQYF. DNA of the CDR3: TGCGCCAGCAGCCAAGAAAGGAGCGGGGGCACAGATACGCAGTATTTT.

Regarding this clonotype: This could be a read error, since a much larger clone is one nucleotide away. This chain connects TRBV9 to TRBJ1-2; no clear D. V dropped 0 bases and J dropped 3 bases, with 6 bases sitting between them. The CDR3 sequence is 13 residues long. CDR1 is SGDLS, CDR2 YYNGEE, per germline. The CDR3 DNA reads TGTGCCAGCAGCGTAGGGGGAGACTATGGCTACACCTTC. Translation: CASSVGGDYGYTF.

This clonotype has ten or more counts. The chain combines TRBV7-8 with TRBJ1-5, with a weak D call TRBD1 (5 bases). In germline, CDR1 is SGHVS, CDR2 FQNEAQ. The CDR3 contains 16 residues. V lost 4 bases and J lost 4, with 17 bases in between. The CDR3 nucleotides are TGTGCCAGCAGCTCGTACGTGGCAGGGAGAAATCAGCCCCAGCATTTT. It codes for CASSSYVAGRNQPQHF.

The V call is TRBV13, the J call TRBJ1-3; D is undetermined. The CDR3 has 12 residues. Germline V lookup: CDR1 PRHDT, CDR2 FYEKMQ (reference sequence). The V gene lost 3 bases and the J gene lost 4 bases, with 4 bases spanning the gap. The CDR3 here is CASSFAGNTIYF. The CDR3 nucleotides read TGTGCCAGCAGCTTCGCGGGAAACACCATATATTTT.

CDR3 in amino acids: CASSPAISGREQYF. The DNA for the CDR3 is TGTGCCAGCAGTCCGGCTATTTCCGGGCGCGAGCAGTACTTC. The chain has TRBV6-5 and TRBJ2-7; D gene unclear. CDR1 and CDR2 from the germline V gene are MNHEY and SVGAGI. The CDR3 spans 14 residues. Deletions cut 5 bases from V and 6 bases from J, with 17 bases between.

The CDR3 protein is CASSSTGTPYEQYF. The DNA for the CDR3 is TGTGCCAGCAGCTCTACCGGGACACCATACGAGCAGTACTTC. The chain combines TRBV13 with TRBJ2-7, with D possibly matching TRBD1 (6 bases). The CDR3 consists of 14 residues. CDR1 is PRHDT, CDR2 FYEKMQ, per germline (reference sequence). With 4 bases removed from V and 4 bases from J, the gap between germline ends came to 14 bases. The variable domain in full, with the rest retrieved from reference TRBV13 and TRBJ2-7, is AAGVIQSPRHLIKEKRETATLKCYPIPRHDTVYWYQQGPGQDPQFLISFYEKMQSDKGSIPDRFSAQQFSDYHSELNMSSLELGDSALYFCASSSTGTPYEQYFGPGTRLTVT.

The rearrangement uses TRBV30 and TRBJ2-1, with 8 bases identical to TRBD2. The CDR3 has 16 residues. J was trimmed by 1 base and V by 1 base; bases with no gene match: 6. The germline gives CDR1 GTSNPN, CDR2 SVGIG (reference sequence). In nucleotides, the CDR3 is TGTGCCTGGAGTGAGTTGGTAGCGGGATCCTACAATGAGCAGTTCTTC. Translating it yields CAWSELVAGSYNEQFF.

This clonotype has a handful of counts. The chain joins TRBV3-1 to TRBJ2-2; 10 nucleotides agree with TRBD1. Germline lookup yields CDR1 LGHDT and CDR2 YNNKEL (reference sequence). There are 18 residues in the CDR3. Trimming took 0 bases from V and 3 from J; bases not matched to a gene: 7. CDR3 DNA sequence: TGTGCCAGCAGCCAAGAGGATAAGGGACAGGGGTACACCGGGGAGCTGTTTTTT. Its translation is CASSQEDKGQGYTGELFF.

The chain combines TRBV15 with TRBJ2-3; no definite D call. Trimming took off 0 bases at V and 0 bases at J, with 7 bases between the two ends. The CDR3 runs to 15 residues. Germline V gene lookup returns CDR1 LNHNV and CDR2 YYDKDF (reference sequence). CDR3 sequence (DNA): TGTGCCACCAGCAGAGATAGTGGGAGCACAGATACGCAGTATTTT. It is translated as CATSRDSGSTDTQYF.

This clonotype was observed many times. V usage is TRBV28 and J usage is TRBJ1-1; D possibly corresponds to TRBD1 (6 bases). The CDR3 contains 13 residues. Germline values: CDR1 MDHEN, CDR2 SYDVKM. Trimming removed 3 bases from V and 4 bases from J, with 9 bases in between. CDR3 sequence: CASSLPGVTEAFF. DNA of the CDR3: TGTGCCAGCAGTTTGCCAGGGGTCACTGAAGCTTTCTTT.

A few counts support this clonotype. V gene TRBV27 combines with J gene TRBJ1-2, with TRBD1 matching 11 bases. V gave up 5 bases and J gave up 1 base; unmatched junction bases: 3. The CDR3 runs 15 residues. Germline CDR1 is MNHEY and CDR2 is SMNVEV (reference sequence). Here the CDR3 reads CASSMGTGGNYGYTF. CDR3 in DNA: TGTGCCAGCAGTATGGGGACAGGGGGTAACTATGGCTACACCTTC.

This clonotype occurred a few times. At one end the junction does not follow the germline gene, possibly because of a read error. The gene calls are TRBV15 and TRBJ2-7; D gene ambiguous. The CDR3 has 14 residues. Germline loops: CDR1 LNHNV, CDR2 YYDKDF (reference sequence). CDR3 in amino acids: CATSTPIDSHEQYF. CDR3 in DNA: TGTGCCACCAGCACCCCGATTGACTCCCACGAGCAGTACTTC. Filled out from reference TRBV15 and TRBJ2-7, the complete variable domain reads DAMVIQNPRYQVTQFGKPVTLSCSQTLNHNVMYWYQQKSSQAPKLLFHYYDKDFNNEADTPDNFQSRRPNTSFCFLDIRSPGLGDTAMYLCATSTPIDSHEQYFGPGTRLTVT.

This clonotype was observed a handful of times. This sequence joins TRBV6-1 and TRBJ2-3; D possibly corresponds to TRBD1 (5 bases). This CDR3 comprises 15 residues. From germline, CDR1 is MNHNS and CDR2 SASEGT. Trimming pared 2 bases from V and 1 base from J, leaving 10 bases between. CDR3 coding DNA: TGTGCCAGCAGTGAAAGCCAGGGCGGCACAGATACGCAGTATTTT. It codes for CASSESQGGTDTQYF.

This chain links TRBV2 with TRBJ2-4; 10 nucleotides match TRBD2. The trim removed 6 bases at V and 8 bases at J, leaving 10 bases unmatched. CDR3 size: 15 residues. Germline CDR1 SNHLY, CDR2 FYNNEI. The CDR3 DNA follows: TGTGCCAGCAGAGCTAGAGCGGGGGGGCCGGACATTCAGTACTTC. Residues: CASRARAGGPDIQYF. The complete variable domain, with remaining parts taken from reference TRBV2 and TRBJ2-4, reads EPEVTQTPSHQVTQMGQEVILRCVPISNHLYFYWYRQILGQKVEFLVSFYNNEISEKSEIFDDQFSVERPDGSNFTLKIRSTKLEDSAMYFCASRARAGGPDIQYFGAGTRLSVL.

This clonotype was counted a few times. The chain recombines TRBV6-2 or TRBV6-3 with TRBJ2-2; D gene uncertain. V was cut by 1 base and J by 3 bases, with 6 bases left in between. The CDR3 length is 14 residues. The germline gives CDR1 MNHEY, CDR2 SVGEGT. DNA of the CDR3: TGTGCCAGCAGTTACTACAGCTACACCGGGGAGCTGTTTTTT. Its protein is CASSYYSYTGELFF.